This TCR beta chain appears in the sequencing data of a study of CD8 T cells in ankylosing spondylitis. Study-level findings and limits: Clones linked to disease, bearing a CD8+ phenotype, were relatively rare in peripheral blood. Prior work had noted some motif variants in reactive arthritis blood and synovial fluid. Apparently characteristic of ankylosing spondylitis blood was a TCR beta motif (eight highly homologous variants).

Each TCR beta library was made by quantitative 5'-RACE that incorporated molecular barcodes. TCRdb redid the calling of the 5' RACE reads with MiXCR, one entry per CDR3 protein. The repertoire holds about 130,000 distinct CDR3 sequences, roughly 11% seen once, with roughly 4% in the top ten. Germline V CDR1 and CDR2: DFQATT, SNEGSKA (reference sequence). V was cut by 4 bases and J by 3 bases, with 13 bases left in between. This CDR3 has 13 residues. This clonotype was found many times. The target antigen is unknown. The specimen sequenced was blood, either unsorted or a sorted T cell fraction (not recorded which). The chain has TRBV20-1 and TRBJ2-7; TRBD1 might be the D (6 bases). The TCR comes from a female donor with ankylosing spondylitis or in good health (not recorded which). The CDR3 loop is CSATTRDIYEQYF. The CDR3 DNA sequence: TGCAGTGCTACAACTCGGGACATCTACGAGCAGTACTTC.